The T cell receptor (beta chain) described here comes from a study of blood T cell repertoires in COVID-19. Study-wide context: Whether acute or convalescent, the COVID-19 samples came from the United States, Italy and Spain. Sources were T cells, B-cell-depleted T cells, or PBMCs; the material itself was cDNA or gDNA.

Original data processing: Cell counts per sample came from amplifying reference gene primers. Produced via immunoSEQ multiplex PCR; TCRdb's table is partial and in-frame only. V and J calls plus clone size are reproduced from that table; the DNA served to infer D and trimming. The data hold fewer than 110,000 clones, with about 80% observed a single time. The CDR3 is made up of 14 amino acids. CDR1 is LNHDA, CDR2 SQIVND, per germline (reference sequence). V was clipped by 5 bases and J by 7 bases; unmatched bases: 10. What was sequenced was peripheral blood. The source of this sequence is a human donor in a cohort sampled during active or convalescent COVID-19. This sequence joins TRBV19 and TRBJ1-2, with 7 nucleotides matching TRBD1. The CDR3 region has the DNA TGTGCCAGTAGTGCGAAACAGGGGAGAGGTGGCTACACCTTC. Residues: CASSAKQGRGGYTF.